This TCR beta chain was documented in a study of identical twins. The study's findings and limits: Monozygotic twin pairs showed more out-of-frame TCR alpha sharing than models estimated. Invariant MAIT and iNKT cells are populations that could partly confound zero-insertion analyses.

This clonotype was seen only a few times. What it recognizes is unknown. Each CDR3 protein gets one entry after TCRdb re-called the 5' RACE reads with MiXCR. The data show 200,000 to 250,000 distinct CDR3 sequences, roughly 13% seen once. The CDR3 is 15 amino acids. In germline, CDR1 is DFQATT, CDR2 SNEGSKA (reference sequence). The junction had 1 base not matched to a gene; V was cut back by 2 bases and J by 0 bases. A further study also used this sample, focusing on yellow fever vaccine responses in identical twins. According to that study: Vaccine-induced T cell responses in twins were reportedly observed to appear partly convergent, partly personalized.

The sequenced sample consisted of memory (CD45RO+) T cells sorted from blood. This clonotype was obtained from a woman younger than 35 in good health. The rearrangement joins TRBV20-1 to TRBJ2-2; 9 bases are a match to TRBD2. The DNA for the CDR3 is TGCAGTGCTAGAATAGCGGGGGCGAACACCGGGGAGCTGTTTTTT. It yields the protein CSARIAGANTGELFF.